This T cell receptor beta chain was sequenced during a study of T cell responses to AZD1222 COVID-19 vaccine. Study-wide findings and caveats: Clonal diversity was possibly underestimated, and white British individuals and females predominated among donors.

Sequencing used immunoSEQ multiplex PCR; TCRdb keeps in-frame clones, though not all of them. Of about 120,000 clones listed, 80% to 90% were seen once; the top ten hold under 7%. This clone was seen only a few times. What it binds is unknown. V lost 7 bases and J lost 5, with 18 bases in between. CDR3 length: 15 amino acids. CDR1 and CDR2 from the germline V gene are MDHEN and SYDVKM. This material consisted of peripheral blood, taken on day 0 of AZD1222 vaccination. The chain carries TRBV28 and TRBJ1-5; no definite D call. The clonotype was recovered from an adult in good health. The CDR3 loop is CASTPQRAGDQPQHF. CDR3 sequence (DNA): TGTGCCAGCACCCCCCAGAGGGCAGGAGATCAGCCCCAGCATTTT.